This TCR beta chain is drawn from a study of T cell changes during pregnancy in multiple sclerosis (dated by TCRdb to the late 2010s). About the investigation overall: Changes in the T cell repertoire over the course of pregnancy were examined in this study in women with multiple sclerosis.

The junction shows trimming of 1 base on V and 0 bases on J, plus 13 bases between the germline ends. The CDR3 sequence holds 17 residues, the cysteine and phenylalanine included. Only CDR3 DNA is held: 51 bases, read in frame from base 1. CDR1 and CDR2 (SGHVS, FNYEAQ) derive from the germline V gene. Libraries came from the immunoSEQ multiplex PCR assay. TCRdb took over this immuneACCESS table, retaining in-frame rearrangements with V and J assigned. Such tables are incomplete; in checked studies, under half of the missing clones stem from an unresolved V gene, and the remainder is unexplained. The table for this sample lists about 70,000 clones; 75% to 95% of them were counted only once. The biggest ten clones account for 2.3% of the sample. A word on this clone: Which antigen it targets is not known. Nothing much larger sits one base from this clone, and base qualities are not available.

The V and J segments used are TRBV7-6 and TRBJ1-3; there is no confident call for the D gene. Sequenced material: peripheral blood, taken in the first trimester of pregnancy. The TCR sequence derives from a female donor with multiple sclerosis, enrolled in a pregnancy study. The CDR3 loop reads CASSLDRGFHSGNTIYF. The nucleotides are TGTGCCAGCAGCTTAGATCGTGGCTTCCACTCTGGAAACACCATATATTTT.